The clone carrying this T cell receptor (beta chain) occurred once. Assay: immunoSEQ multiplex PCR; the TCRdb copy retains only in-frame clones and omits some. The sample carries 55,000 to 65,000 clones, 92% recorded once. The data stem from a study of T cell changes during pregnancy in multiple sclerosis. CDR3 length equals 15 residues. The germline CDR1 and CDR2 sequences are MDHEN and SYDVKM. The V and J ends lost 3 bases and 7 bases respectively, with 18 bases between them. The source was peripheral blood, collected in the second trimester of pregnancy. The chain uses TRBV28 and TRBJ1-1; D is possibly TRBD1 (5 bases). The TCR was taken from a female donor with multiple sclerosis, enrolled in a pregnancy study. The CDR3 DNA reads TGTGCCAGCAGTTTTTTAAGGGGTGCGGGGTTTGAAGCTTTCTTT. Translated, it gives CASSFLRGAGFEAFF.